This entry concerns a single TCR beta chain. All patients were untreated before thyroid surgery. TCRdb used MiXCR to call clones anew from the PCR reads. Of about 38,000 clones listed, roughly half are singletons. The entry originates in a study of metastatic and nonmetastatic thyroid tumors. Sequencing used tumor tissue. The receptor's source is a male donor with papillary thyroid cancer or a benign thyroid nodule (not recorded which). Some clones in this sample may be carry-over from other donors' samples.

In DNA form, the CDR3 reads TGTGCCAGTGGGCGGGGAGGGGGGGCCGGGGAGCTGTTTTTT. It yields the protein CASGRGGGAGELFF. V gene TRBV19 combines with J gene TRBJ2-2; D is perhaps TRBD2 (7 bases). The V gene's germline CDR1 is LNHDA and CDR2 SQIVND (reference sequence). The CDR3 contains 14 residues. V lost 8 bases and J lost 6, with 16 bases in between.